These T cell receptor beta chains were read from a single sample in a study of blood T cells in healthy people across ages. TCRdb reprocessed the 5' RACE reads with MiXCR, giving one entry per CDR3 protein. Of hundreds of thousands of distinct CDR3 sequences listed, around 48% were seen once; the top ten hold 30% to 35%. The sample was blood. Source of these receptors: a woman aged 60-75 years in good health. Both conserved end residues are part of each CDR3. The order of the fields is CDR3 DNA, CDR3 protein, D gene, V gene, clone size, J gene. A D gene is named only where the DNA matches it firmly. Only part of the rows carry a size: once, few, many, or a class if the clone is expanded.

cdr3_nt: TGTGCCAGCAGCACCTACAGGGGCCCCGCGAACACCGGGGAGCTGTTTTTT
cdr3_aa: CASSTYRGPANTGELFF
d_call: TRBD1
v_call: TRBV11-3
clone_size: many
j_call: TRBJ2-2

cdr3_nt: TGTGCCAGCAGTGAAGCGGGGGGCGTGAGGGGCTACACCTTC
cdr3_aa: CASSEAGGVRGYTF
d_call: .
v_call: TRBV2
clone_size: .
j_call: TRBJ1-2

cdr3_nt: TGCAGTGCTACAAGACTAGCGGGAGGACGTGGAGAGACCCAGTACTTC
cdr3_aa: CSATRLAGGRGETQYF
d_call: TRBD2
v_call: TRBV20-1
clone_size: .
j_call: TRBJ2-5

cdr3_nt: TGCAGTGCTCCTGTGGGGAGCAACACTGAAGCTTTCTTT
cdr3_aa: CSAPVGSNTEAFF
d_call: .
v_call: TRBV20-1
clone_size: once
j_call: TRBJ1-1

cdr3_nt: TGTGCCAGCAGTCACCGACAGGGGTTTCACACTGAAGCTTTCTTT
cdr3_aa: CASSHRQGFHTEAFF
d_call: TRBD1
v_call: TRBV6-5
clone_size: .
j_call: TRBJ1-1

cdr3_nt: TGCAGTGCCCTAAGACGACAGCAAGAGACCCAGTACTTC
cdr3_aa: CSALRRQQETQYF
d_call: .
v_call: TRBV20-1
clone_size: many
j_call: TRBJ2-5

cdr3_nt: TGCAGTGCTAGTGGTGTAGGGGTGGACATTCAGTACTTC
cdr3_aa: CSASGVGVDIQYF
d_call: .
v_call: TRBV20-1
clone_size: .
j_call: TRBJ2-4

cdr3_nt: TGCAGCGTTGGACCCTCAACAACCTACGAGCAGTACTTC
cdr3_aa: CSVGPSTTYEQYF
d_call: .
v_call: TRBV29-1
clone_size: .
j_call: TRBJ2-7

cdr3_nt: TGCAGTGCTAGAGATCTTCAGGGCTGTGGCTACACCTTC
cdr3_aa: CSARDLQGCGYTF
d_call: .
v_call: TRBV20-1
clone_size: .
j_call: TRBJ1-2

cdr3_nt: TGCGCCAGCAGAACTGTAGCGGGAGGGGACAATGAGCAGTTCTTC
cdr3_aa: CASRTVAGGDNEQFF
d_call: TRBD2
v_call: TRBV5-1
clone_size: .
j_call: TRBJ2-1

cdr3_nt: TGTGCCAGCAGCTTAGACTGGGGGTCGGAAAAACTGTTTTTT
cdr3_aa: CASSLDWGSEKLFF
d_call: .
v_call: TRBV7-2
clone_size: .
j_call: TRBJ1-4

cdr3_nt: TGTGCCATCAGTGATGGACAGCGTTTTGGCGTGGAGCAGTACTTC
cdr3_aa: CAISDGQRFGVEQYF
d_call: .
v_call: TRBV10-3
clone_size: few
j_call: TRBJ2-7

cdr3_nt: TGTGCCAGCAGCTTAGTCGCCACGAGCTCCTACGAGCAGTACTTC
cdr3_aa: CASSLVATSSYEQYF
d_call: .
v_call: TRBV7-6
clone_size: .
j_call: TRBJ2-7

cdr3_nt: TGTGCCAGCGGCTCGATATCCTCCCGGGACAGAATCCCCTACGAGCAGTACTTC
cdr3_aa: CASGSISSRDRIPYEQYF
d_call: TRBD1
v_call: TRBV7-9
clone_size: .
j_call: TRBJ2-7

cdr3_nt: TGTGCCAGCAGCTCAACCCCTAGCTTAGGGCAGTTCTTC
cdr3_aa: CASSSTPSLGQFF
d_call: .
v_call: TRBV7-3
clone_size: .
j_call: TRBJ2-1

cdr3_nt: TGTGCCAGCAGTTACGGGGACAGAAATTCACCCCTCCACTTT
cdr3_aa: CASSYGDRNSPLHF
d_call: TRBD1
v_call: TRBV6-2/TRBV6-3
clone_size: .
j_call: TRBJ1-6

cdr3_nt: TGTGCCAGCAGTTTGGGGGCAGGGTTCTACGAGCAGTACTTC
cdr3_aa: CASSLGAGFYEQYF
d_call: .
v_call: TRBV12-3/TRBV12-4
clone_size: .
j_call: TRBJ2-7

cdr3_nt: TGTGCCAGCAGCTTCGCGGGACAGGATCAGCCCCAGCATTTT
cdr3_aa: CASSFAGQDQPQHF
d_call: TRBD1
v_call: TRBV7-2
clone_size: few
j_call: TRBJ1-5

cdr3_nt: TGCAGTGCTTATAACCCCCAGCTGGAGACCCAGTACTTC
cdr3_aa: CSAYNPQLETQYF
d_call: .
v_call: TRBV20-1
clone_size: many
j_call: TRBJ2-5

cdr3_nt: TGCGCCAGCAGCTTGGAGGGACCACCGAACAATGAGCAGTTCTTC
cdr3_aa: CASSLEGPPNNEQFF
d_call: .
v_call: TRBV5-1
clone_size: few
j_call: TRBJ2-1

cdr3_nt: TGTGCCAGCAGCCCTGCGGTTCGACAACAGACTAATGAGCAGTTCTTC
cdr3_aa: CASSPAVRQQTNEQFF
d_call: .
v_call: TRBV7-3
clone_size: .
j_call: TRBJ2-1

cdr3_nt: TGTGCCAGCAGTACTCACTCAAGCCTAACCGGGACTAGCGGCTACGAGCAGTACTTC
cdr3_aa: CASSTHSSLTGTSGYEQYF
d_call: TRBD2
v_call: TRBV28
clone_size: many
j_call: TRBJ2-7

cdr3_nt: TGCAGTGGGGTGGGCGGGAGGTCCTACAATGAGCAGTTCTTC
cdr3_aa: CSGVGGRSYNEQFF
d_call: TRBD2
v_call: TRBV20-1
clone_size: .
j_call: TRBJ2-1

cdr3_nt: TGTGCCAGCAGCCAAGAGTACAGGACTCCCGCCTACGAGCAGTACTTC
cdr3_aa: CASSQEYRTPAYEQYF
d_call: .
v_call: TRBV4-2
clone_size: .
j_call: TRBJ2-7

cdr3_nt: TGCAGTGCCGGTAGGGGCGGGCGGGAGACAAGGTCCTACAATGAGCAGTTCTTC
cdr3_aa: CSAGRGGRETRSYNEQFF
d_call: TRBD2
v_call: TRBV20-1
clone_size: .
j_call: TRBJ2-1

cdr3_nt: TGTGCCAGCAGCTTTGACCAGGGGAGCGCAGATACGCAGTATTTT
cdr3_aa: CASSFDQGSADTQYF
d_call: .
v_call: TRBV11-3
clone_size: .
j_call: TRBJ2-3

cdr3_nt: TGTGCCAGCAGCCTTCTTGTCTCGGCTGGGGAGCAGTACTTC
cdr3_aa: CASSLLVSAGEQYF
d_call: .
v_call: TRBV7-9
clone_size: few
j_call: TRBJ2-7

cdr3_nt: TGCAGCTTCCATGTTGGCGGGGATACGCAGTATTTT
cdr3_aa: CSFHVGGDTQYF
d_call: .
v_call: TRBV29-1
clone_size: .
j_call: TRBJ2-3

cdr3_nt: TGCAGTGCTAGAGATGGGAGTCAGCCCCAGCATTTT
cdr3_aa: CSARDGSQPQHF
d_call: .
v_call: TRBV20-1
clone_size: .
j_call: TRBJ1-5

cdr3_nt: TGTGCCAGCAGGGAGAGTGTAGCGGGGCTTCACGAGCAGTACTTC
cdr3_aa: CASRESVAGLHEQYF
d_call: TRBD2
v_call: TRBV2
clone_size: .
j_call: TRBJ2-7

cdr3_nt: TGTGCTAGTGGTTCGGACAGTATGAACACTGAAGCTTTCTTT
cdr3_aa: CASGSDSMNTEAFF
d_call: .
v_call: TRBV12-5
clone_size: .
j_call: TRBJ1-1

cdr3_nt: TGCAGTGCTAGAGATCACTACAGACAAGAGACCCAGTACTTC
cdr3_aa: CSARDHYRQETQYF
d_call: .
v_call: TRBV20-1
clone_size: .
j_call: TRBJ2-5

cdr3_nt: TGCAGCGTTGTTGAGTACGACATTCAGTACTTC
cdr3_aa: CSVVEYDIQYF
d_call: .
v_call: TRBV29-1
clone_size: many
j_call: TRBJ2-4

cdr3_nt: TGCGCCAGCAGCTTGTTGGGTACCGGGTACAATGAGCAGTTCTTC
cdr3_aa: CASSLLGTGYNEQFF
d_call: .
v_call: TRBV5-1
clone_size: .
j_call: TRBJ2-1

cdr3_nt: TGTGCCAGCAAAGATACACTAGCGGGAGTTCGTGAGCAGTTCTTC
cdr3_aa: CASKDTLAGVREQFF
d_call: TRBD2
v_call: TRBV28
clone_size: .
j_call: TRBJ2-1

cdr3_nt: TGTGCCAGCAGCACAAGACAGAAACTAGCCAAAAACATTCAGTACTTC
cdr3_aa: CASSTRQKLAKNIQYF
d_call: .
v_call: TRBV7-9
clone_size: few
j_call: TRBJ2-4

cdr3_nt: TGTGCCAGCAGCCCAGGGGGTAGCGGGAGCATCAATGAGCAGTTCTTC
cdr3_aa: CASSPGGSGSINEQFF
d_call: TRBD2
v_call: TRBV6-5
clone_size: .
j_call: TRBJ2-1

cdr3_nt: TGTGCCAGCAGCTTATCGGGACAAACTAATGAAAAACTGTTTTTT
cdr3_aa: CASSLSGQTNEKLFF
d_call: .
v_call: TRBV7-9
clone_size: .
j_call: TRBJ1-4

cdr3_nt: TGTGCCAGCAGTTACGGGGCAGCATCCTCCTACGAGCAGTACTTC
cdr3_aa: CASSYGAASSYEQYF
d_call: .
v_call: TRBV6-6
clone_size: few
j_call: TRBJ2-7

cdr3_nt: TGTGCCAGCAGCCCCGGGACAGGGGACGCTGGGGCCAACGTCCTGACTTTC
cdr3_aa: CASSPGTGDAGANVLTF
d_call: TRBD1
v_call: TRBV11-2
clone_size: .
j_call: TRBJ2-6

cdr3_nt: TGCGCCAGCATGTCGCCCGGGGGAGAGACCCAGTACTTC
cdr3_aa: CASMSPGGETQYF
d_call: .
v_call: TRBV5-1
clone_size: .
j_call: TRBJ2-5

cdr3_nt: TGTGCCAGCAGCGTAGGGGTGGCAGCCCAAGAGACCCAGTACTTC
cdr3_aa: CASSVGVAAQETQYF
d_call: .
v_call: TRBV9
clone_size: few
j_call: TRBJ2-5

cdr3_nt: TGTGCCAGCTCACCTTCAGTCCAAGAGACCCAGTACTTC
cdr3_aa: CASSPSVQETQYF
d_call: .
v_call: TRBV18
clone_size: .
j_call: TRBJ2-5

cdr3_nt: TGTGCCATCAGAGAGACAATTAAGAACAATGAGCAGTTCTTC
cdr3_aa: CAIRETIKNNEQFF
d_call: .
v_call: TRBV10-3
clone_size: .
j_call: TRBJ2-1

cdr3_nt: TGTGCCAGCAGTCATAGCGGCTCCTACGAGCAGTACTTC
cdr3_aa: CASSHSGSYEQYF
d_call: .
v_call: TRBV27
clone_size: .
j_call: TRBJ2-7

cdr3_nt: TGCAGCGCAGCCTTGGGACAGGGGGCCGGGGAGCTGTTTTTT
cdr3_aa: CSAALGQGAGELFF
d_call: TRBD1
v_call: TRBV29-1
clone_size: .
j_call: TRBJ2-2

cdr3_nt: TGCGCCAGCAGCTTGGGGGTCCAGAACACTGAAGCTTTCTTT
cdr3_aa: CASSLGVQNTEAFF
d_call: .
v_call: TRBV5-1
clone_size: once
j_call: TRBJ1-1

cdr3_nt: TGTGCCAGCAGCGCCCTTCAGGGGGATGGTGGAGATACGCAGTATTTT
cdr3_aa: CASSALQGDGGDTQYF
d_call: TRBD1
v_call: TRBV9
clone_size: few
j_call: TRBJ2-3

cdr3_nt: TGTGCCATCAGTGACGACGGACAGAGAGGAGCTTTCTTT
cdr3_aa: CAISDDGQRGAFF
d_call: .
v_call: TRBV10-3
clone_size: .
j_call: TRBJ1-1

cdr3_nt: TGCAGCGGGGAGGGGGGGGACCCCTACAATGAGCAGTTCTTC
cdr3_aa: CSGEGGDPYNEQFF
d_call: .
v_call: TRBV29-1
clone_size: few
j_call: TRBJ2-1

cdr3_nt: TGTGCCAGCAGCTTAGCAGAGAGGGGGGCTAGCGGGAGAGTGGAGCAGTTCTTC
cdr3_aa: CASSLAERGASGRVEQFF
d_call: TRBD2
v_call: TRBV7-8
clone_size: .
j_call: TRBJ2-1

cdr3_nt: TGCAGCGTTCGACAGAAGAAAGAGACCCAGTACTTC
cdr3_aa: CSVRQKKETQYF
d_call: .
v_call: TRBV29-1
clone_size: .
j_call: TRBJ2-5

cdr3_nt: TGCGCCAGCAGCCAAGATCTAGGACTAGAGTACAATGAGCAGTTCTTC
cdr3_aa: CASSQDLGLEYNEQFF
d_call: TRBD2
v_call: TRBV4-3
clone_size: few
j_call: TRBJ2-1

cdr3_nt: TGTGCCAGCAGCTCACCTACTAACTATGGCTACACCTTC
cdr3_aa: CASSSPTNYGYTF
d_call: .
v_call: TRBV7-9
clone_size: few
j_call: TRBJ1-2

cdr3_nt: TGTGCCAGCAGCCTCGGACATGCCTACAATGAGCAGTTCTTC
cdr3_aa: CASSLGHAYNEQFF
d_call: .
v_call: TRBV7-2
clone_size: few
j_call: TRBJ2-1